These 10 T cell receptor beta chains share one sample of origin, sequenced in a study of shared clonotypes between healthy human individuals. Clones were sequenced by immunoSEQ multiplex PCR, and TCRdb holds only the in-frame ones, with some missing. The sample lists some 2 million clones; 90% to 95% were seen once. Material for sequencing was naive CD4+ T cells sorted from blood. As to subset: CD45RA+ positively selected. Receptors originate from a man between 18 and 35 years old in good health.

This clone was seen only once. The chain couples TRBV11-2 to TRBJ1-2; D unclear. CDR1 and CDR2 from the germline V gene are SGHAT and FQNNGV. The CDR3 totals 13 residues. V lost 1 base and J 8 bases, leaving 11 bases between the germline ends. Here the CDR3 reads CASSLGGQEGYTF. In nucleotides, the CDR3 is TGTGCCAGCAGCTTAGGAGGCCAAGAAGGCTACACCTTC.

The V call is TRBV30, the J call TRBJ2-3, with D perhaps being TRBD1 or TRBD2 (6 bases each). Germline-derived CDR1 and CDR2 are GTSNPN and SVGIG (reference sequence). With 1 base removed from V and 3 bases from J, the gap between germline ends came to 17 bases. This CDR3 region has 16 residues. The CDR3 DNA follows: TGTGCCTGGAGTGCTCCGGAGGGGGTTTGGACAGATACGCAGTATTTT. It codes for CAWSAPEGVWTDTQYF.

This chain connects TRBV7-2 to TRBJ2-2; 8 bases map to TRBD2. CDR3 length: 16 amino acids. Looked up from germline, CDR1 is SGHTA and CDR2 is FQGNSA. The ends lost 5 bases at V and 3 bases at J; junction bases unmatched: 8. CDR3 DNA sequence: TGTGCCAGCAGCCTTGGGCTAGCGGGTTACACCGGGGAGCTGTTTTTT. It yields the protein CASSLGLAGYTGELFF.

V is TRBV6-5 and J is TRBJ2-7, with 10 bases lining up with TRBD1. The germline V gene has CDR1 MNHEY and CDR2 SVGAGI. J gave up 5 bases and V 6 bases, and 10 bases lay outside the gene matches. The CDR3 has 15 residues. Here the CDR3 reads CASRPGTGALHEQYF. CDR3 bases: TGTGCCAGCAGACCGGGGACAGGGGCGCTCCACGAGCAGTACTTC.

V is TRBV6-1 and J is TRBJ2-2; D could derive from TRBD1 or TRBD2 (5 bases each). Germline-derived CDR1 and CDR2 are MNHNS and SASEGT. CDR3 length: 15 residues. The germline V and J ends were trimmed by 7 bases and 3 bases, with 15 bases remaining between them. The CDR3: CASNFRDGYTGELFF. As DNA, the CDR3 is TGTGCCAGCAACTTCCGGGACGGATACACCGGGGAGCTGTTTTTT.

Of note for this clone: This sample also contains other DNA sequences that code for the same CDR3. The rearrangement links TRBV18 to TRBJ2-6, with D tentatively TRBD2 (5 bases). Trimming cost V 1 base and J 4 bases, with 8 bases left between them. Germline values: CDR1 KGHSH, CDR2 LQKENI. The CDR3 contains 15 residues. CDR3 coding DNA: TGTGCCAGCTCACCACAGGGAGCCGGGGCCAACGTCCTGACTTTC. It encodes CASSPQGAGANVLTF.

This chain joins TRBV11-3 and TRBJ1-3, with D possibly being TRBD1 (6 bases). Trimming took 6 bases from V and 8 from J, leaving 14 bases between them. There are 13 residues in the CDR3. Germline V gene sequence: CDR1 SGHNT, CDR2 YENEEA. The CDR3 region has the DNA TGTGCCAGCAGTCGACAGGAAGGGGACACCATATATTTT. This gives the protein CASSRQEGDTIYF. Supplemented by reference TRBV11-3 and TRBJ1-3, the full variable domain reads EAGVVQSPRYKIIEKKQPVAFWCNPISGHNTLYWYLQNLGQGPELLIRYENEEAVDDSQLPKDRFSAERLKGVDSTLKIQPAELGDSAVYLCASSRQEGDTIYFGEGSWLTVV.

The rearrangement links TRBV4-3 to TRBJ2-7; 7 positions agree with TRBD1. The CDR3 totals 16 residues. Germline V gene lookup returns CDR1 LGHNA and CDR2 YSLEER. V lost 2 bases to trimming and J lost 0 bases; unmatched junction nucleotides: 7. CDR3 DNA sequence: TGCGCCAGCAGCCAACGTATCGGGACAGTCTCCTACGAGCAGTACTTC. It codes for CASSQRIGTVSYEQYF.

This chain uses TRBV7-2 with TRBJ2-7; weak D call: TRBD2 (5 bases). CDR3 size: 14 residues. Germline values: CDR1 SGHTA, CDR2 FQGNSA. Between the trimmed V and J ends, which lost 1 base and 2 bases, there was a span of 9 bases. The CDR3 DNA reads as TGTGCCAGCAGCTTAGGAGGGTTCGCCTACGAGCAGTACTTC. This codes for CASSLGGFAYEQYF.

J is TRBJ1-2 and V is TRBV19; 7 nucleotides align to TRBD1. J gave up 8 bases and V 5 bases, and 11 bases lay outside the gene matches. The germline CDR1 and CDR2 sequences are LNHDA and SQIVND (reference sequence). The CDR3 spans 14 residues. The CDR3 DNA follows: TGTGCCAGTAGTCCCTCGACAGGGCCTCTGGGCTACACCTTC. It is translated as CASSPSTGPLGYTF.